Listed below are T cell receptor beta chains from one sample, sequenced in a study of cytomegalovirus exposure and HLA in healthy donors. Only in-frame clones appear in the TCRdb table, and some are missing; sequencing was by immunoSEQ multiplex PCR. Of 200,000 to 300,000 clones listed, about 85% are singletons. The sequenced material came from PBMCs. The receptors come from a girl aged 2-10 years in good health and CMV-seronegative. The conserved cysteine and the conserved F or W are not part of the CDR3 here.

>TRBV15|TRBJ2-2
ATSREGRSGELF
>TRBV6-6|TRBJ1-5
ASSLQRQGAEPQH
>TRBV19|TRBJ1-1
ASSIYDRANTEAF
>TRBV5-1|TRBJ1-1
ASSSGQGATEAF
>TRBV7-9|TRBJ2-7
SSSHTGLPLYEQY
>TRBV27|TRBJ2-7
ASSSLAGGTYEQY
>TRBV19|TRBJ1-1
ASSPPGQGVQMNTEAF
>TRBV6-6|TRBJ1-5
ASRRTENQPQH
>TRBV5-1|TRBJ2-3
ASSPLAGTDTQY
>TRBV5-8|TRBJ1-4
ASSLGRVTVNEKLF
>TRBV6-1|TRBJ2-5
ASSDSYRETQY
>TRBV5-6|TRBJ2-1
ASSPSGGAYGEQF
>TRBV19|TRBJ1-5
ASSKKTASNQPQH
>TRBV5-6|TRBJ1-2
ASSPPTEYGYT
>TRBV10-3|TRBJ2-3
AISGLAGLTDTQY
>TRBV6-5|TRBJ1-6
ASSGYNSPLH
>TRBV5-1|TRBJ1-2
ASSSRDRASGYT
>TRBV6-1|TRBJ2-1
ASSGDNYNEQF
>TRBV7-3|TRBJ2-1
ASSLRPAGGESYNEQF
>TRBV9|TRBJ2-7
ASSGITGTSANEQY
>TRBV28|TRBJ1-5
ASSIVVGRGNNQPQH
>TRBV7-9|TRBJ2-1
ASSFPGKRNEQF
>TRBV2|TRBJ2-3
ASSDTYTATQY
>TRBV5-6|TRBJ1-3
ASSLYGNTIY
>TRBV7-6|TRBJ2-2
ASSFLGQGGTGELF
>TRBV5-6|TRBJ2-3
ASSLGATFTDTQY
>TRBV5-1|TRBJ2-5
ASSFQREGKKHQETQY
>TRBV18|TRBJ2-7
ASSPGGLAGEEQY
>TRBV19|TRBJ2-3
ASSGGFRGQGTDTQY
>TRBV30|TRBJ1-1
AWRAIRGTEAF
>TRBV6-1|TRBJ2-1
ASSGQENNEQF
>TRBV25-1|TRBJ2-1
ASSEYTGRATNEQF
>TRBV18|TRBJ1-1
ASSPPSSGRSLAAF
>TRBV5-1|TRBJ2-1
ASSPVPGTKGTNEQF
>TRBV6-6|TRBJ2-1
ASLSTGLNYNEQF
>TRBV30|TRBJ2-7
AWTSGGFKSYEQY
>TRBV19|TRBJ2-6
ASSIKRGRVSGANVLT
>TRBV6-5|TRBJ1-2
ASSPGGGSGYT
>TRBV5-8|TRBJ2-5
ASSLEGRRETQY
>TRBV28|TRBJ2-1
ASSPPGTPAYNEQF
>TRBV6-1|TRBJ1-2
ASSERGRGDYGYT
>TRBV2|TRBJ1-2
ASSDRSDSYYT
>TRBV9|TRBJ1-4
ASSAHRDTLDEKLF
>TRBV19|TRBJ2-3
ASSYLPGQGARDTQY
>TRBV11-2|TRBJ1-2
ASSPTRTADYGYT
>TRBV4-2|TRBJ1-1
ASSQADRMNTEAF
>TRBV7-9|TRBJ2-7
ASSPTSAYSYEQY
>TRBV4-2|TRBJ1-6
ASSQRTGGAESSPLH
>TRBV18|TRBJ1-5
ASSPKGAGGHNQPQH
>TRBV7-9|TRBJ1-2
ASSPQAGNYGYT
>TRBV27|TRBJ2-7
ASRSQGPEVGYEQY